These 3 T cell receptor beta chains were all obtained from the same sample, sequenced in a study of T cell responses to AZD1222 COVID-19 vaccine. The repertoire was sequenced with immunoSEQ multiplex PCR; TCRdb's copy has only in-frame clones and lacks some. The profile shows some 64,000 clones, about 90% of them singletons. The source was peripheral blood, collected on day 0 of AZD1222 vaccination. The receptors were gathered from an adult in good health.

V is TRBV5-1 and J is TRBJ2-2; TRBD1 or TRBD2 may be the D gene (5 bases each). The length of the CDR3 is 14 residues. CDR1 and CDR2 (germline): SGHRS, YFSETQ. Trimming removed 4 bases at V and 3 bases at J, with 10 bases between. CDR3 nucleotide sequence: TGCGCCAGCAGCCGGGACCCCTACACCGGGGAGCTGTTTTTT. It translates to CASSRDPYTGELFF.

V gene TRBV9 combines with J gene TRBJ1-3; no definite D call. Germline values: CDR1 SGDLS, CDR2 YYNGEE. This CDR3 region has 16 residues. Trimming took 0 bases from V and 2 from J, leaving 12 bases between them. The CDR3 here is CASSVELGTAGNTIYF. CDR3 in DNA: TGTGCCAGCAGCGTAGAGCTGGGCACAGCTGGAAACACCATATATTTT.

This clone has a single count. The V call is TRBV5-6, the J call TRBJ2-1; D is possibly TRBD2 (6 bases). The CDR3 extends over 14 amino acids. Trimming removed 1 base from V and 4 bases from J, with 9 bases in between. Germline CDR1 is SGHDT and CDR2 is YYEEEE. The DNA for the CDR3 is TGTGCCAGCAGCTTGCGGGGGTCATACAATGAGCAGTTCTTC. It is translated as CASSLRGSYNEQFF.